Listed below are T cell receptor beta chains from one sample, sequenced in a study of tissue T cells after allogeneic stem cell transplantation. The data were produced by immunoSEQ multiplex PCR, yet TCRdb's version contains in-frame clones alone and is incomplete. The sample yields about 26,000 clones, roughly nine tenths seen once. The specimen was blood, collected before transplantation. These receptors came from a male donor aged 60 or over who later had graft-versus-host disease after an allogeneic stem cell transplant. CDR3s include the opening cysteine and the closing phenylalanine or tryptophan. Fields, in order: J gene, clone size, CDR3 length, D gene, V gene, CDR3 DNA, CDR3 protein. A D gene is named only where the DNA matches it firmly. Not all rows give a size; the values are once, few, many and, for expanded clones, a class.

>TRBJ1-1|-|14|TRBD1|TRBV7-9
TGTGCCAGCAGCGCATGGGGTGGGACAGGGGAAGCTTTCTTT
CASSAWGGTGEAFF
>TRBJ1-4|-|15|-|TRBV6-6
TGTGCCAGCAGTTACTCAGGCGGGGTCAATGAAAAACTGTTTTTT
CASSYSGGVNEKLFF
>TRBJ1-2|-|14|-|TRBV4-3
TGCGCCAGCAGCCAAGGCACCCTTAACTATGGCTACACCTTC
CASSQGTLNYGYTF
>TRBJ2-3|once|14|-|TRBV5-6
TGTGCCAGCAAAGCAGGGGCCCTCACAGATACGCAGTATTTT
CASKAGALTDTQYF
>TRBJ1-6|-|16|TRBD1|TRBV5-4
TGTGCCAGCAGCCCGGGAGGACAGGGCTCTGGTTCACCCCTCCACTTT
CASSPGGQGSGSPLHF
>TRBJ1-1|-|13|TRBD1|TRBV6-6
TGTGCCAGCAGTTCTCAGGGGGCCACTGAAGCTTTCTTT
CASSSQGATEAFF
>TRBJ2-1|-|14|TRBD2|TRBV5-4
TGTGCCAGCAGCTTGACTAGCGGGAACAATGAGCAGTTCTTC
CASSLTSGNNEQFF
>TRBJ2-1|-|13|-|TRBV6-6
TGTGCCAGCAGTTACAATCTCGGGAATGAGCAGTTCTTC
CASSYNLGNEQFF
>TRBJ2-5|-|17|-|TRBV27
TGTGCCAGCAGTTTAAAGCCCAAAGCGACAGTCCAAGAGACCCAGTACTTC
CASSLKPKATVQETQYF
>TRBJ1-1|-|14|-|TRBV5-6
TGTGCCAGCAGCTACGGACTCGGGAACACTGAAGCTTTCTTT
CASSYGLGNTEAFF
>TRBJ2-7|-|14|TRBD2|TRBV7-2
TGTGCCAGCAGCCTTGCCGCGGGAGTCGACGAGCAGTACTTC
CASSLAAGVDEQYF
>TRBJ2-5|once|14|-|TRBV5-1
TGCGCCAGCAGCTCCTTAGCTGGAGCAGAGACCCAGTACTTC
CASSSLAGAETQYF
>TRBJ1-1|-|14|-|TRBV3-1/TRBV3-2
TGTGCCAGCAAACAAGCAGGGATCTACACTGAAGCTTTCTTT
CASKQAGIYTEAFF
>TRBJ1-2|-|14|-|TRBV13
TGTGCCAGCAGCTACTCCCCAGGGGCGGGTGGCTACACCTTC
CASSYSPGAGGYTF
>TRBJ2-1|few|15|-|TRBV4-1
TGCGCCAGCACTCGAACTTGGAGTATCGACAATGAGCAGTTCTTC
CASTRTWSIDNEQFF
>TRBJ2-3|-|18|-|TRBV3-1/TRBV3-2
TGTGCCAGCAGCTCCTCTGAGCGTAGAGTAAATACGGCAGATACGCAGTATTTT
CASSSSERRVNTADTQYF
>TRBJ2-7|-|16|-|TRBV7-2
TGTGCCAGCAGCTTAGGAGACAAGCAGAGCTCCTACGAGCAGTACTTC
CASSLGDKQSSYEQYF
>TRBJ1-3|-|15|-|TRBV6-6
TGTGCCAGCAGTTACTCCCGAAGCTCTGGAAACACCATATATTTT
CASSYSRSSGNTIYF
>TRBJ2-7|-|13|TRBD2|TRBV12-3/TRBV12-4
TGTGCCAGCACGGGACTAGGTCCCTTGGAGCAGTACTTC
CASTGLGPLEQYF
>TRBJ1-4|-|16|-|TRBV2
TGTGCCAGCACTGATGTCGGGGCAGGGGAAAGTGAAAAACTGTTTTTT
CASTDVGAGESEKLFF